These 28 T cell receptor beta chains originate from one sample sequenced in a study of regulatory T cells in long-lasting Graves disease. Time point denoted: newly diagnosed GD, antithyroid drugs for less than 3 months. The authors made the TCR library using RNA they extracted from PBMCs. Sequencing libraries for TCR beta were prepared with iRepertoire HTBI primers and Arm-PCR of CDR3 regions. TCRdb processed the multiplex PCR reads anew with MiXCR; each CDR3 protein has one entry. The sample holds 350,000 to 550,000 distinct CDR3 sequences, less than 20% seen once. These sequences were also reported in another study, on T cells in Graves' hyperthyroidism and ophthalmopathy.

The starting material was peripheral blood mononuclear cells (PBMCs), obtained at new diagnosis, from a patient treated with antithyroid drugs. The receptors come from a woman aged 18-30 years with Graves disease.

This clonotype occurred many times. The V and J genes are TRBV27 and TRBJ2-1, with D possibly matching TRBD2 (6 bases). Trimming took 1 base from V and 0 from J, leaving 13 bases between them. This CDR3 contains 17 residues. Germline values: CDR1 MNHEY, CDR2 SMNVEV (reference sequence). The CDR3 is CASSLLVSGPSYNEQFF. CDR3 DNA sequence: TGTGCCAGCAGTTTATTGGTAAGCGGGCCCTCCTACAATGAGCAGTTCTTC.

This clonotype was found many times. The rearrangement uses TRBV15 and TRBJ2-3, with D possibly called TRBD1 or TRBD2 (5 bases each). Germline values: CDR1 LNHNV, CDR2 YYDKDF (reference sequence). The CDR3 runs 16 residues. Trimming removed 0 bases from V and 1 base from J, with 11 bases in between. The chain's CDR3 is CATSRDPGRRTDTQYF. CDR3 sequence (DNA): TGTGCCACCAGCAGAGATCCGGGACGGCGCACAGATACGCAGTATTTT.

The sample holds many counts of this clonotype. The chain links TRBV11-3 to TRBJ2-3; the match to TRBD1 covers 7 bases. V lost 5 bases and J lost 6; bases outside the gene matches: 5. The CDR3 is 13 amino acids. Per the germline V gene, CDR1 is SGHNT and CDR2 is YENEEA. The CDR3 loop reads CASSPQTGDTQYF. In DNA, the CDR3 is TGTGCCAGCAGCCCGCAGACAGGGGATACGCAGTATTTT.

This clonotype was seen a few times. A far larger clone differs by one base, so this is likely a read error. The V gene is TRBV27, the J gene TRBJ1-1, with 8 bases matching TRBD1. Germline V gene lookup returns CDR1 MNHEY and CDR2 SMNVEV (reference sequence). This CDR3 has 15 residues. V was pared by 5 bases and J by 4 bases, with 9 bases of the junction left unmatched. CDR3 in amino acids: CASSLGQGGLTEAFF. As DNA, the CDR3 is TGTGCCAGCAGTCTCGGACAGGGAGGACTCACTGAAGCTTTCTTT.

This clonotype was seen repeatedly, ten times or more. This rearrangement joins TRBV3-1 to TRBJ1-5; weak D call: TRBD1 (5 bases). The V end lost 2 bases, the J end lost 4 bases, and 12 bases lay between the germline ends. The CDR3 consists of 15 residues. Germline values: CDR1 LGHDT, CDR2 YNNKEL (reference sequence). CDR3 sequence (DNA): TGTGCCAGCAGCCAACGGGTGGGGGTAAATCAGCCCCAGCATTTT. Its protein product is CASSQRVGVNQPQHF.

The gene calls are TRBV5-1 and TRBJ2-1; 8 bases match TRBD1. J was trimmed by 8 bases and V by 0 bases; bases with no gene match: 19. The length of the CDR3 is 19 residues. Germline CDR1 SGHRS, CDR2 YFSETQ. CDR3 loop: CASSLAPPKDRVIRHEQFF. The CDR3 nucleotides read TGCGCCAGCAGCTTGGCCCCTCCGAAGGACAGGGTCATACGGCATGAGCAGTTCTTC.

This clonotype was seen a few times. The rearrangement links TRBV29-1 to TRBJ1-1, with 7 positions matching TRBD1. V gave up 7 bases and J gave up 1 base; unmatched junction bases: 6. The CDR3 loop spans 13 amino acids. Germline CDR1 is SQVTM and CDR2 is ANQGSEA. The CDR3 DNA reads TGCAGCGCCCGGGACAGCCAGAACACTGAAGCTTTCTTT. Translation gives CSARDSQNTEAFF.

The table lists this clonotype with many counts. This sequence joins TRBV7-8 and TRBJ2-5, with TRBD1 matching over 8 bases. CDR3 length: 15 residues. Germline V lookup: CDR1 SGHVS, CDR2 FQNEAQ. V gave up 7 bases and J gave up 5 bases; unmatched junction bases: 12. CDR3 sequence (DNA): TGTGCCAGCATTAGTTCAGGGGGCAAGGGTGAGACCCAGTACTTC. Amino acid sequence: CASISSGGKGETQYF.

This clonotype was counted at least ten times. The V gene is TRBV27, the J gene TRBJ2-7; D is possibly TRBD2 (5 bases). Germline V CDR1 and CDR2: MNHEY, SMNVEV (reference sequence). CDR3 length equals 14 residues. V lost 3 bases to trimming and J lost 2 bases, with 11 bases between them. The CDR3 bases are TGTGCCAGCAGTTTTCGTGGGAGAGCCTACGAGCAGTACTTC. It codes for CASSFRGRAYEQYF.

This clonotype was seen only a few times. CDR3 in DNA: TGTGCCAGCAGTCCGACGGGACTCGCGGGGGATGAGCAGTTCTTC. Encoded protein: CASSPTGLAGDEQFF. The rearrangement uses TRBV12-3 or TRBV12-4 and TRBJ2-1, with 7 bases matching TRBD2. V shed 5 bases and J 8 bases; nucleotides not matched to a gene: 12. This CDR3 has 15 amino acids.

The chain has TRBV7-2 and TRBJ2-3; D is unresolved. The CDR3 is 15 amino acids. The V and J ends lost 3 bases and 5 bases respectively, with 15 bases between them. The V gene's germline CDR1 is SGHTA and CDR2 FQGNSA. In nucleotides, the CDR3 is TGTGCCAGCAGCTTTATTCTGGGGTTTTTAGATACGCAGTATTTT. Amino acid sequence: CASSFILGFLDTQYF.

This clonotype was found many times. CDR3 region: CASSLLGTGGADTQYF. The CDR3, as DNA: TGTGCCAGCAGCCTCCTGGGGACAGGGGGCGCAGATACGCAGTATTTT. This rearrangement joins TRBV28 to TRBJ2-3; 12 bases fit TRBD1. CDR1 is MDHEN and CDR2 is SYDVKM in the germline V gene. J was trimmed by 4 bases and V by 6 bases; bases with no gene match: 8. The CDR3 runs to 16 residues.

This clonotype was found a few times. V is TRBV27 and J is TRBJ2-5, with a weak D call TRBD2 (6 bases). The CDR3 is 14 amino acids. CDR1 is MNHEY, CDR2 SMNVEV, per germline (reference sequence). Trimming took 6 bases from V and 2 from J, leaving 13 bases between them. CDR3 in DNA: TGTGCCAGCAGCGCAAACCGGGAGCAAGAGACCCAGTACTTC. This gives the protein CASSANREQETQYF.

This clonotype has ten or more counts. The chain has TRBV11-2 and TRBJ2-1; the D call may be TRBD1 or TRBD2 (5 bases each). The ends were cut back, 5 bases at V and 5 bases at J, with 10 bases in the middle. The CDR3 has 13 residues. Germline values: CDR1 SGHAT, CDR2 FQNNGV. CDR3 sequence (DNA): TGTGCCAGCAGCACCGGGACCAACAATGAGCAGTTCTTC. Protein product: CASSTGTNNEQFF.

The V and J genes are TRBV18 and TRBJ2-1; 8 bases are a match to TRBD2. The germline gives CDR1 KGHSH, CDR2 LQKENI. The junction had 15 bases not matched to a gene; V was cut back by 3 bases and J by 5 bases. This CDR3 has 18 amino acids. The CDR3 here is CASSPIPPGGFLNNEQFF. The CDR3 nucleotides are TGTGCCAGCTCACCCATCCCCCCGGGGGGGTTTTTAAACAATGAGCAGTTCTTC.

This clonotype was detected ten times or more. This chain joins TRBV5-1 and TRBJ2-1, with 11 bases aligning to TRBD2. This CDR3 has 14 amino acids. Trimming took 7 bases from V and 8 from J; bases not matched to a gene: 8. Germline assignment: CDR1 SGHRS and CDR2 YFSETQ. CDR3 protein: CASLAGGPSYEQFF. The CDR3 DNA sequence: TGCGCCAGCTTAGCGGGAGGGCCTAGCTATGAGCAGTTCTTC. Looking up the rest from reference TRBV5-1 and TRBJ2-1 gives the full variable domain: KAGVTQTPRYLIKTRGQQVTLSCSPISGHRSVSWYQQTPGQGLQFLFEYFSETQRNKGNFPGRFSGRQFSNSRSEMNVSTLELGDSALYLCASLAGGPSYEQFFGPGTRLTVL.

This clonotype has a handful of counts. The CDR3 DNA reads TGTGCCAGCAGCTTAGTGGGGGCCACAGATACGCAGTATTTT. It yields the protein CASSLVGATDTQYF. The chain recombines TRBV7-6 with TRBJ2-3; possibly TRBD1 for D (6 bases). The CDR3 is made up of 14 amino acids. Germline V gives CDR1 SGHVS, CDR2 FNYEAQ. The V gene lost 1 base and the J gene lost 2 bases, with 7 bases spanning the gap.

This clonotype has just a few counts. The CDR3 DNA follows: TGTGCCAGCAGAAGTGAGCGAGGGCCCACCTACGAGCAGTACTTC. It yields the protein CASRSERGPTYEQYF. The chain uses TRBV12-3 or TRBV12-4 and TRBJ2-7, with D perhaps TRBD2 (5 bases). V was cut by 6 bases and J by 2 bases, with 17 bases left in between. This CDR3 is built from 15 residues.

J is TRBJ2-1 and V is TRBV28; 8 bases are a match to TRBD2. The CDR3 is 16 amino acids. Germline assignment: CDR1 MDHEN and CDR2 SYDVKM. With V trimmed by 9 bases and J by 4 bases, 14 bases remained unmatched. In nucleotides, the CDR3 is TGTGCCAGTAGCGGCTCGACTAGCGACTTTTACAATGAGCAGTTCTTC. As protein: CASSGSTSDFYNEQFF.

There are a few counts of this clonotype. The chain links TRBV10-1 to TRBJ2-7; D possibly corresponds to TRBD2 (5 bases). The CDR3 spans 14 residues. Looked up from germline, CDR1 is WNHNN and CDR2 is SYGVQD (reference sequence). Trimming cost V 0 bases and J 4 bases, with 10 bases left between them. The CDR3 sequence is CASSESGRVYEQYF. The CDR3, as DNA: TGCGCCAGCAGTGAGTCGGGGAGAGTTTACGAGCAGTACTTC.

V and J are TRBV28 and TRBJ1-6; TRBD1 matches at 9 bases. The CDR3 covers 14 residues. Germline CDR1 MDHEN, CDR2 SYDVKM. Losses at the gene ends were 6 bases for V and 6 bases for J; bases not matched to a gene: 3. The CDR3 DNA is TGTGCCAGCAGGAGGACAGGGGCTAATTCACCCCTCCACTTT. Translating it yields CASRRTGANSPLHF. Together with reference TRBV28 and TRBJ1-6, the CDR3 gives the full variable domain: DVKVTQSSRYLVKRTGEKVFLECVQDMDHENMFWYRQDPGLGLRLIYFSYDVKMKEKGDIPEGYSVSREKKERFSLILESASTNQTSMYLCASRRTGANSPLHFGNGTRLTVT.

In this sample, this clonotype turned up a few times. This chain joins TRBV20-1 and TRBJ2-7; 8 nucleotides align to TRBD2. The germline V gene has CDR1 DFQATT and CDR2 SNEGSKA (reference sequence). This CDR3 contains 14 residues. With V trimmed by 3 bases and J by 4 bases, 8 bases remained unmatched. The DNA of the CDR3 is TGCAGTGCTAGTCCTCTAGCGGGCCCTTACGAGCAGTACTTC. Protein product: CSASPLAGPYEQYF.

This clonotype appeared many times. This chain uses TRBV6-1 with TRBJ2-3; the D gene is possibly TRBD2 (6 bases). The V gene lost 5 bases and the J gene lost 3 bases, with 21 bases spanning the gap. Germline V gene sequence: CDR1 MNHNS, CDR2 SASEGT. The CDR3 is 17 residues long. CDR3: CASSKRDSRLGTDTQYF. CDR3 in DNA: TGTGCCAGCAGTAAACGGGACTCGCGGCTTGGTACAGATACGCAGTATTTT.

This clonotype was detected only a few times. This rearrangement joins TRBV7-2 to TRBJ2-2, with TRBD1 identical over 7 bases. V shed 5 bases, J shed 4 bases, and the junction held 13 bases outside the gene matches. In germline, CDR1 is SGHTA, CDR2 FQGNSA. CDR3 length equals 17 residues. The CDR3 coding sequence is TGTGCCAGCAGCATAATTGGACAGGTTTGGACCACCGGGGAGCTGTTTTTT. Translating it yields CASSIIGQVWTTGELFF.

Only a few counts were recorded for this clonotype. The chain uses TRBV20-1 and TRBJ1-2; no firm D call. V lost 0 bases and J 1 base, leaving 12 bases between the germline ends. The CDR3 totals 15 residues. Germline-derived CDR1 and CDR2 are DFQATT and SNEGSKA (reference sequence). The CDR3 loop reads CSAREFRLVNYGYTF. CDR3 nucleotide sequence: TGCAGTGCTAGAGAGTTCAGACTTGTTAACTATGGCTACACCTTC.

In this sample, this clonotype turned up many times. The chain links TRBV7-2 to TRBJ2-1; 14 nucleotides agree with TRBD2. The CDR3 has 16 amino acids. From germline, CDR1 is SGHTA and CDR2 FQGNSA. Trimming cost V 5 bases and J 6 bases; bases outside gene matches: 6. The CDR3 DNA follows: TGTGCCAGCAGCCCGGCGACTAGCGGGAGGGGCAATGAGCAGTTCTTC. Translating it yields CASSPATSGRGNEQFF.

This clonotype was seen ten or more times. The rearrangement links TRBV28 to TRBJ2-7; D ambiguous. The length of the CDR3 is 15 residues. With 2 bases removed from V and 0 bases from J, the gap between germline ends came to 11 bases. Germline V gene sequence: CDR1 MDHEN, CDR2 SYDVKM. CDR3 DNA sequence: TGTGCCAGCAGTTTAGTACTTCCGATCTCCTACGAGCAGTACTTC. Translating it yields CASSLVLPISYEQYF.

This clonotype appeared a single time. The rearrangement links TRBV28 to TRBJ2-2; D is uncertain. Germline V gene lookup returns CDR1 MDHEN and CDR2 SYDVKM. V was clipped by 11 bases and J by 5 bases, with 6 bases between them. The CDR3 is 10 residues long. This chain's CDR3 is CAWETGELFF. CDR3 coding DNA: TGTGCCTGGGAAACCGGGGAGCTGTTTTTT.